These T cell receptor beta chains were read from a single sample in a study of early T cells in non-severe SARS-CoV-2 infection. TCRdb processed the 5' RACE reads anew with MiXCR; each CDR3 protein has one entry. The table records 50,000 to 80,000 distinct CDR3 sequences, less than 5% of them present only once. The sequenced sample consisted of whole blood. Every receptor here comes from an adult who was a healthcare worker with PCR-confirmed SARS-CoV-2 infection or an uninfected control (not recorded which). CDR3s leave out the opening cysteine and the closing phenylalanine or tryptophan.

CDR3 protein,V gene,J gene
ASSPRPGLAGGRTTDTQY,TRBV6-6,TRBJ2-3
ASSPSNSPLH,TRBV11-2,TRBJ1-6
ASNSLGGSYEQY,TRBV6-5,TRBJ2-7
ASAVGQGGWEQY,TRBV3-1,TRBJ2-7
ASSLVLQAGGPSAGELF,TRBV7-8,TRBJ2-2
ASSQDGSGYGYT,TRBV4-3,TRBJ1-2
ASSQDLAGGRNEQY,TRBV4-3,TRBJ2-7
ASREGGPGYGYT,TRBV6-6,TRBJ1-2
ASSLRGPGDDSLAKNIQY,TRBV7-8,TRBJ2-4
AWSRGTPSASNQPQH,TRBV30,TRBJ1-5
SAEMTATETQY,TRBV20-1,TRBJ2-5
ASSLDASTKNIQY,TRBV11-2,TRBJ2-4
ASGQTSGEETQY,TRBV19,TRBJ2-5